Below are 17 T cell receptor beta chains sequenced from a single sample in a study of T cells in Graves' hyperthyroidism and ophthalmopathy. TCR beta CDR3 regions were amplified from RNA transcripts. The HTBI set primed first-round TCR CDR3 RT-PCR. In TCRdb, the multiplex PCR reads were re-called with MiXCR into one record per CDR3 protein. The data contain 490,000 or so distinct CDR3 sequences, 46% of them seen just once; the ten biggest clones take up approximately 44%. Sample: peripheral blood or thyroid tissue (not recorded which). Every receptor here comes from an adult woman with Graves' disease, either hyperthyroidism or ophthalmopathy (not recorded which).

The chain combines TRBV14 with TRBJ1-2; possible D gene TRBD1, 6 bases. V was clipped by 2 bases and J by 4 bases, with 14 bases between them. Per the germline V gene, CDR1 is SGHDN and CDR2 is FVKESK. This CDR3 has 15 amino acids. CDR3 bases: TGTGCCAGCAGCCAAAACCCCGGACAGTTCTATGGCTACACCTTC. As protein: CASSQNPGQFYGYTF.

V is TRBV7-9 and J is TRBJ2-7, with 8 bases matching TRBD1. CDR1 SEHNR and CDR2 FQNEAQ come from the germline V gene (reference sequence). Germline trimming cut 8 bases from V and 0 bases from J; bases unmatched to any gene: 12. The CDR3 has 16 residues. This chain's CDR3 is CASSPPDRAYSYEQYF. Written as DNA, the CDR3 is TGTGCCAGCTCACCACCGGACAGGGCATACTCCTACGAGCAGTACTTC.

This chain joins TRBV12-3 or TRBV12-4 and TRBJ2-5, with unresolved D. This CDR3 contains 15 residues. V was shortened by 0 bases and J by 0 bases, with 8 bases between the two germline ends. DNA of the CDR3: TGTGCCAGCAGTTTAGCCACAAACAACCAAGAGACCCAGTACTTC. Translated, it gives CASSLATNNQETQYF.

The chain has TRBV20-1 and TRBJ1-2, with a possible D match to TRBD1 (5 bases). CDR1 and CDR2 (germline): DFQATT, SNEGSKA (reference sequence). This CDR3 is 16 amino acids long. V lost 0 bases, J lost 6 bases, and 20 bases lay in between. CDR3 DNA: TGCAGTGCTAGAGAGGGACTAGCTACCGGGGACGATGGCTACACCTTC. This sequence encodes CSAREGLATGDDGYTF.

In its sample, this clonotype was seen many times. This CDR3 is CSVEPGAEAFF. The CDR3 bases are TGCAGCGTTGAACCCGGGGCTGAAGCTTTCTTT. V and J are TRBV29-1 and TRBJ1-1; no definite D call. The germline V gene encodes CDR1 SQVTM and CDR2 ANQGSEA. The length of the CDR3 is 11 residues. Trimming took 2 bases from V and 6 from J, leaving 7 bases between them.

This clonotype appeared once. The chain joins TRBV7-2 to TRBJ2-1; 11 nucleotides align to TRBD2. The CDR3 consists of 15 residues. Germline CDR1 SGHTA, CDR2 FQGNSA. The trim removed 5 bases at V and 8 bases at J, leaving 8 bases unmatched. Here the CDR3 reads CASSQGGLAGDEQFF. CDR3 in DNA: TGTGCCAGCAGCCAGGGCGGACTAGCGGGCGATGAGCAGTTCTTC.

This clonotype was picked up one time. V and J are TRBV7-9 and TRBJ2-7; D might be TRBD2 (5 bases). Germline V gives CDR1 SEHNR, CDR2 FQNEAQ (reference sequence). The V and J ends lost 5 bases and 4 bases respectively, with 21 bases between them. CDR3 length: 16 amino acids. The CDR3 DNA reads as TGTGCCAGCAGCCAAGGTCGGGCGGCCTCGGGATACGAGCAGTACTTC. Its translation is CASSQGRAASGYEQYF.

V gene TRBV7-8 combines with J gene TRBJ2-5; D may match TRBD1 or TRBD2 (5 bases each). Trimming pared 4 bases from V and 9 bases from J, leaving 21 bases between. The CDR3 runs 15 residues. Germline lookup yields CDR1 SGHVS and CDR2 FQNEAQ. The CDR3 sequence is CASSWVWGSNQPQYF. The CDR3 DNA follows: TGTGCCAGCAGCTGGGTGTGGGGGAGCAATCAGCCCCAGTACTTC. Variable domain in full (rest from reference TRBV7-8 and TRBJ2-5): GAGVSQSPRYKVAKRGQDVALRCDPISGHVSLFWYQQALGQGPEFLTYFQNEAQLDKSGLPSDRFFAERPEGSVSTLKIQRTQQEDSAVYLCASSWVWGSNQPQYFGPGTRLLVL.

The sample holds a few counts of this clonotype. The chain combines TRBV10-3 with TRBJ1-2; D is undetermined. Germline-derived CDR1 and CDR2 are ENHRY and SYGVKD. Trimming took off 2 bases at V and 8 bases at J, with 15 bases between the two ends. The CDR3 covers 14 residues. The CDR3 spells CAISEVLSGRGYTF. CDR3 DNA: TGTGCCATCAGTGAGGTTTTGTCAGGACGCGGCTACACCTTC.

The chain is built from TRBV30 and TRBJ2-7; 7 positions agree with TRBD2. Germline CDR1 is GTSNPN and CDR2 is SVGIG (reference sequence). The CDR3 is 11 residues long. V lost 0 bases and J lost 9; bases outside the gene matches: 2. The CDR3 loop is CAWSVPGGQYF. CDR3 in DNA: TGTGCCTGGAGTGTCCCGGGGGGGCAGTACTTC.

This clonotype was recorded a few times. The chain links TRBV10-2 to TRBJ2-7, with 9 positions matching TRBD1. The germline gives CDR1 WSHSY, CDR2 SAAADI. This CDR3 is built from 15 residues. The junction had 12 bases not matched to a gene; V was cut back by 8 bases and J by 4 bases. The CDR3 protein is CASRDRAGASYEQYF. The CDR3 nucleotides read TGCGCCAGCCGGGACAGGGCCGGGGCCTCTTACGAGCAGTACTTC.

This clonotype was picked up one time. The chain uses TRBV24-1 and TRBJ2-7; D remains unclear. V lost 0 bases, J lost 3 bases, and 5 bases lay in between. The CDR3 extends over 13 amino acids. From germline, CDR1 is KGHDR and CDR2 SFDVKD. The CDR3 DNA reads TGTGCCACCAGTGATTTGCCCCGCTACGAGCAGTACTTC. Encoded protein: CATSDLPRYEQYF.

This clonotype was seen ten or more times. J is TRBJ1-4 and V is TRBV13, with D unresolved. Germline CDR1 reads PRHDT; CDR2 reads FYEKMQ (reference sequence). The CDR3 consists of 14 residues. V lost 2 bases, J lost 4 bases, and 8 bases lay in between. The CDR3 loop reads CASSLMGINEKLFF. The CDR3 region has the DNA TGTGCCAGCAGCTTAATGGGAATTAATGAAAAACTGTTTTTT.

This clonotype was picked up a small number of times. This chain links TRBV27 with TRBJ1-1; weak D call: TRBD1 (6 bases). This CDR3 comprises 14 residues. V gave up 5 bases and J gave up 11 bases, with 21 bases separating them. Per germline, CDR1 MNHEY and CDR2 SMNVEV (reference sequence). The DNA of the CDR3 is TGTGCCAGCAGTCAACGGGGGCAATCCCTGGGGGCTTTCTTT. Residues: CASSQRGQSLGAFF.

The rearrangement links TRBV2 to TRBJ1-6; maybe TRBD1 (6 bases). The germline V and J ends were trimmed by 4 bases and 7 bases, with 14 bases remaining between them. The germline CDR1 and CDR2 sequences are SNHLY and FYNNEI. CDR3 length equals 15 residues. The CDR3 spells CASSAQQGGNSPLHF. In DNA, the CDR3 is TGTGCCAGCAGTGCTCAACAGGGAGGGAATTCACCCCTCCACTTT. Full variable domain (rest looked up from reference TRBV2 and TRBJ1-6): EPEVTQTPSHQVTQMGQEVILRCVPISNHLYFYWYRQILGQKVEFLVSFYNNEISEKSEIFDDQFSVERPDGSNFTLKIRSTKLEDSAMYFCASSAQQGGNSPLHFGNGTRLTVT.

This chain uses TRBV11-2 with TRBJ1-3, with a possible D match to TRBD1 (6 bases). Trimming pared 3 bases from V and 7 bases from J, leaving 13 bases between. Germline V CDR1 and CDR2: SGHAT, FQNNGV. The CDR3 contains 14 residues. The CDR3 region has the DNA TGTGCCAGCAGCTTCTACAGACAGGTCAACACCATATATTTT. It codes for CASSFYRQVNTIYF.

This clonotype was counted ten times or more. The chain joins TRBV15 to TRBJ1-4; D not certain. The germline V and J ends were trimmed by 0 bases and 5 bases, with 1 base remaining between them. The length of the CDR3 is 12 residues. Germline CDR1 LNHNV, CDR2 YYDKDF (reference sequence). CDR3: CATSRENEKLFF. The CDR3 region has the DNA TGTGCCACCAGCAGAGAAAATGAAAAACTGTTTTTT.